The source of this T cell receptor beta chain is a study of cytomegalovirus exposure and HLA in healthy donors. Study-wide points: Later analysis revealed greater clonal expansion in HLA-associated TCR beta chains than in equally common others.

Notes on this clone: The antigen is unknown.

Primers for the PCR totalled 60 Vbeta and 13 Jbeta. The repertoire was sequenced with immunoSEQ multiplex PCR; TCRdb's copy has only in-frame clones and lacks some. The table lists under 200,000 clones, approximately 67% of them singletons. Germline V lookup: CDR1 SGHDT, CDR2 YYEEEE. The V gene lost 4 bases and the J gene lost 0 bases, with 11 bases spanning the gap. The CDR3 covers 16 residues. The specimen was PBMCs. The rearrangement links TRBV5-6 to TRBJ1-6; D is uncertain. This TCR came from a man aged 40-49 years in good health and CMV-seronegative. CDR3 sequence (DNA): TGTGCCAGCAGCCTAGGCCGTACCTCCTATAATTCACCCCTCCACTTT. It translates to CASSLGRTSYNSPLHF.